This TCR beta chain was recovered during a study of identical twins. TCRdb reanalysed the 5' RACE reads using MiXCR and keeps one entry per CDR3 protein. Of roughly 250,000 distinct CDR3 sequences in the sample, roughly 13% were seen once. Germline V gene data show CDR1 as MNHEY and CDR2 as SVGEGT. Trimming removed 2 bases from V and 4 bases from J, with 17 bases in between. This CDR3 has 16 residues. At least ten counts were recorded for this clonotype. J is TRBJ1-1 and V is TRBV6-2 or TRBV6-3; no clear D. Specimen: memory (CD45RO+) T cells sorted from blood. The TCR originated in a young woman in good health. CDR3 residues: CASSYGLGLRATEAFF. For the CDR3, the DNA is TGTGCCAGCAGTTACGGTTTGGGTCTTCGGGCCACTGAAGCTTTCTTT.